The 14 T cell receptor beta chains in this list originate from one sample, sequenced in a study of blood T cell repertoires in COVID-19. The data were produced by immunoSEQ multiplex PCR, yet TCRdb's version contains in-frame clones alone and is incomplete. The sample has more than 45,000 clones; 75% to 90% are singletons. Sequenced sample: peripheral blood. The receptors were sampled from a man aged 55 to 70 with acute or convalescent COVID-19.

The rearrangement joins TRBV5-1 to TRBJ2-2; unclear D gene. Between the trimmed V and J ends, which lost 3 bases and 4 bases, there was a span of 19 bases. This CDR3 has 17 amino acids. Per the germline V gene, CDR1 is SGHRS and CDR2 is YFSETQ. The CDR3: CASSYTPGSPVTGELFF. The CDR3 DNA is TGCGCCAGCAGCTATACACCAGGTTCGCCGGTCACCGGGGAGCTGTTTTTT.

A single count supports this clone. The chain uses TRBV4-2 and TRBJ1-4; TRBD1 matches 7 bases. Germline V gene sequence: CDR1 LGHNA, CDR2 YNFKEQ. V shed 2 bases and J 3 bases; nucleotides not matched to a gene: 3. This CDR3 has 15 amino acids. As DNA, the CDR3 is TGTGCCAGCAGCCAACCCGGGACAGCTAATGAAAAACTGTTTTTT. Translating gives CASSQPGTANEKLFF.

This chain uses TRBV12-3 or TRBV12-4 with TRBJ2-5, with 7 bases fitting TRBD1. CDR3 size: 13 residues. V trimming: 6 bases; J trimming: 5 bases; junction bases outside the gene matches: 6. The DNA for the CDR3 is TGTGCCAGCAGCATAACAGGGGTGGAGACCCAGTACTTC. It encodes CASSITGVETQYF.

This chain connects TRBV5-1 to TRBJ2-1, with D possibly being TRBD2 (5 bases). The germline CDR1 and CDR2 sequences are SGHRS and YFSETQ. The CDR3 runs 16 residues. Trimming cost V 0 bases and J 0 bases, with 10 bases left between them. The CDR3 DNA reads TGCGCCAGCAGCTTGGTTCCGGGGAGCTCCTACAATGAGCAGTTCTTC. Amino acid sequence: CASSLVPGSSYNEQFF. Full variable domain (remainder filled in from reference TRBV5-1 and TRBJ2-1): KAGVTQTPRYLIKTRGQQVTLSCSPISGHRSVSWYQQTPGQGLQFLFEYFSETQRNKGNFPGRFSGRQFSNSRSEMNVSTLELGDSALYLCASSLVPGSSYNEQFFGPGTRLTVL.

The gene calls are TRBV10-3 and TRBJ2-7, with 7 positions matching TRBD2. J gave up 0 bases and V 6 bases, and 11 bases lay outside the gene matches. This CDR3 has 16 amino acids. Germline V CDR1 and CDR2: ENHRY, SYGVKD. This chain's CDR3 is CAIRPSRAGDSYEQYF. CDR3 DNA: TGTGCCATCAGGCCGAGCAGGGCGGGGGACTCCTACGAGCAGTACTTC.

The gene calls are TRBV11-3 and TRBJ2-1, with 7 nucleotides matching TRBD1. Trimming removed 8 bases from V and 8 bases from J; junction bases left unmatched: 18. In germline, CDR1 is SGHNT, CDR2 YENEEA. CDR3 length: 16 residues. The CDR3 DNA follows: TGTGCCAGCCGGCGGACCCTCCAACAGGGGATAGATGAGCAGTTCTTC. Translated: CASRRTLQQGIDEQFF. Looking up the rest from reference TRBV11-3 and TRBJ2-1 gives the full variable domain: EAGVVQSPRYKIIEKKQPVAFWCNPISGHNTLYWYLQNLGQGPELLIRYENEEAVDDSQLPKDRFSAERLKGVDSTLKIQPAELGDSAVYLCASRRTLQQGIDEQFFGPGTRLTVL.

The gene calls are TRBV18 and TRBJ1-4, with D maybe TRBD1 (6 bases). V was shortened by 2 bases and J by 7 bases, with 8 bases between the two germline ends. Germline V gives CDR1 KGHSH, CDR2 LQKENI. The CDR3 is 13 residues long. CDR3 nucleotide sequence: TGTGCCAGCTCACCAAGGGGGAGTGAAAAACTGTTTTTT. Translation gives CASSPRGSEKLFF.

This chain links TRBV27 with TRBJ1-2, with D perhaps TRBD1 (6 bases). CDR1 and CDR2 (germline): MNHEY, SMNVEV (reference sequence). Trimming pared 3 bases from V and 8 bases from J, leaving 13 bases between. CDR3 length: 13 residues. CDR3 loop: CASSLGQGHGYTF. For the CDR3, the DNA is TGTGCCAGCAGTTTGGGACAAGGGCACGGCTACACCTTC.

The chain joins TRBV7-2 to TRBJ2-1; unclear D gene. Germline lookup yields CDR1 SGHTA and CDR2 FQGNSA. The CDR3 has 13 residues. V shed 2 bases and J shed 0 bases, with 2 bases lying between them. CDR3 in amino acids: CASSLYSYNEQFF. CDR3 DNA sequence: TGTGCCAGCAGCTTATACTCCTACAATGAGCAGTTCTTC.

This chain joins TRBV6-1 and TRBJ1-2, with 12 bases that match TRBD1. CDR1 is MNHNS and CDR2 is SASEGT in the germline V gene. J was trimmed by 2 bases and V by 4 bases; bases with no gene match: 5. CDR3 length equals 16 residues. CDR3 DNA: TGTGCCAGCAGTGGACCGGGACAGGGGGCCAACTATGGCTACACCTTC. This translates into CASSGPGQGANYGYTF.

V usage is TRBV7-2 and J usage is TRBJ1-4; a possible D gene is TRBD1 (5 bases). From germline, CDR1 is SGHTA and CDR2 FQGNSA. Trimming shortened V by 3 bases and J by 0 bases, and 11 bases separated the two germline ends. This CDR3 has 16 residues. DNA of the CDR3: TGTGCCAGCAGCTTTGACAGCTTTACAACTAATGAAAAACTGTTTTTT. The encoded protein is CASSFDSFTTNEKLFF.

J is TRBJ1-1 and V is TRBV28; no clear D gene. The germline CDR1 and CDR2 sequences are MDHEN and SYDVKM. V shed 6 bases and J shed 6 bases, with 17 bases lying between them. The CDR3 consists of 14 residues. CDR3 DNA sequence: TGTGCCAGCAGGGGTAATTCCCGGAGGCCTGAAGCTTTCTTT. This translates into CASRGNSRRPEAFF.

This clone was detected only a few times. The chain combines TRBV20-1 with TRBJ1-1, with D hard to call. CDR1 is DFQATT, CDR2 SNEGSKA, per germline (reference sequence). Trimming removed 5 bases at V and 4 bases at J, with 8 bases between. The CDR3 is 11 amino acids. The CDR3 spells CSAQISTEAFF. CDR3 nucleotides: TGCAGTGCTCAGATCAGCACTGAAGCTTTCTTT.

This rearrangement joins TRBV19 to TRBJ2-7, with 10 bases aligning to TRBD2. The CDR3 extends over 14 amino acids. Trimming cost V 3 bases and J 4 bases; bases outside gene matches: 3. Germline V lookup: CDR1 LNHDA, CDR2 SQIVND (reference sequence). CDR3 DNA sequence: TGTGCCAGTAGTATCCAGCGGGAGGGGTACGAGCAGTACTTC. Translated, it gives CASSIQREGYEQYF.